Sequencing of this T cell receptor beta chain was carried out in a study of ipilimumab plus nivolumab after autologous stem cell transplantation. At the level of the study: Typical patient got four to six ipilimumab doses and seven to nine nivolumab doses (median). Study conclusions and caveats: Per the authors, repertoire, Treg and microbiota data justify further study.

Clones were read by immunoSEQ multiplex PCR, and TCRdb kept only the in-frame ones, dropping some. The sample contains over 10,000 clones, under 80% of which appear only once. Patients got ipilimumab 1 mg/kg beginning 14 to 28 days post-transplant. Patients received nivolumab 3 mg/kg at weeks 1, 4, 7, 10, then fortnightly to week 26. The CDR3 has 14 residues. Trimming pared 8 bases from V and 5 bases from J, leaving 13 bases between. CDR1 and CDR2 from the germline V gene are MNHNS and SASEGT. A note on this clone: No antigen is known for it.

This material consisted of PBMCs, taken in a trial of ipilimumab plus nivolumab as post-transplant consolidation. The rearrangement joins TRBV6-1 to TRBJ1-6; D gene unclear. The TCR originated in a male donor with multiple myeloma. CDR3: CASLGGRNNSPLHF. The CDR3 bases are TGTGCCAGCTTGGGTGGAAGGAATAATTCACCCCTCCACTTT.